One and the same sample provided the 17 T cell receptor beta chains below, sequenced in a study of neurological immune-mediated disorders. TCRdb independently ran MiXCR on the 5' RACE reads; one entry per CDR3 protein. The sample consists of 25,000 to 30,000 distinct CDR3 sequences, approximately 12% of them appearing once. Sequencing used PBMCs. The receptors shown here come from a man in his 60s in good health.

Ten or more counts support this clonotype. The chain is built from TRBV2 and TRBJ2-1, with D possibly TRBD2 on 5 matching bases. This CDR3 has 16 residues. V was clipped by 4 bases and J by 3 bases, with 16 bases between them. Germline values: CDR1 SNHLY, CDR2 FYNNEI. CDR3 sequence (DNA): TGTGCCAGCAGTGTCCTTGGCGGAGAGGGCTACAATGAGCAGTTCTTC. Encoded protein: CASSVLGGEGYNEQFF.

This clonotype was seen many times. One end of the junction is discordant with germline, which a read error may explain. The chain links TRBV7-2 to TRBJ2-7; D may be TRBD2 (6 bases). The germline CDR1 and CDR2 sequences are SGHTA and FQGNSA. This CDR3 has 15 residues. The CDR3 loop is CASSLAPGLFYAQYF. The CDR3, as DNA: TGTGCCAGCAGCTTAGCTCCGGGACTGTTCTACGCGCAGTACTTC. Based on the CDR3 plus reference TRBV7-2 and TRBJ2-7, the full variable domain is GAGVSQSPSNKVTEKGKDVELRCDPISGHTALYWYRQSLGQGLEFLIYFQGNSAPDKSGLPSDRFSAERTGGSVSTLTIQRTQQEDSAVYLCASSLAPGLFYAQYFGPGTRLTVT.

This clonotype was seen many times. The chain uses TRBV12-3 or TRBV12-4 and TRBJ1-1; weak D call: TRBD1 (5 bases). The CDR3 is 14 residues long. V was pared by 3 bases and J by 3 bases, with 11 bases between. Written as DNA, the CDR3 is TGTGCCAGCAGTTTCGGGGGATATTACACTGAAGCTTTCTTT. It codes for CASSFGGYYTEAFF.

This clonotype appeared many times. The chain combines TRBV5-1 with TRBJ1-1; D remains unclear. The CDR3 extends over 14 amino acids. V was trimmed by 5 bases and J by 0 bases, leaving 11 bases between them. CDR1 is SGHRS, CDR2 YFSETQ, per germline. The CDR3 region has the DNA TGCGCCAGCAGGCCGCAGGCCATGAACACTGAAGCTTTCTTT. It translates to CASRPQAMNTEAFF.

This clonotype occurred many times. The chain links TRBV7-2 to TRBJ2-1; 10 bases are a match to TRBD2. Per germline, CDR1 SGHTA and CDR2 FQGNSA. V lost 4 bases to trimming and J lost 8 bases; unmatched junction nucleotides: 14. CDR3 length: 17 amino acids. The CDR3 reads CASSSRAGGGISYEQFF. CDR3 coding DNA: TGTGCCAGCAGCTCACGAGCGGGAGGGGGAATTTCATATGAGCAGTTCTTC.

This rearrangement joins TRBV7-6 to TRBJ1-3, with TRBD1 as a possible D gene (5 bases). Germline CDR1 is SGHVS and CDR2 is FNYEAQ. The CDR3 totals 13 residues. Trimming took 5 bases from V and 2 from J, leaving 7 bases between them. The CDR3 DNA sequence: TGTGCCAGCAGCCTCAGGGCTGGAAACACCATATATTTT. Amino acids: CASSLRAGNTIYF.

This clonotype is classed as medium-sized. The rearrangement uses TRBV5-1 and TRBJ2-1; D not certain. Germline CDR1 is SGHRS and CDR2 is YFSETQ. The CDR3 runs 11 residues. V shed 5 bases and J shed 10 bases, with 10 bases lying between them. CDR3 sequence reads: CASRLGREQFF. The CDR3 region has the DNA TGCGCCAGCAGGCTCGGGCGGGAGCAGTTCTTC.

This clonotype was detected ten times or more. The genes are TRBV5-1 and TRBJ2-3, with unresolved D. Germline loops: CDR1 SGHRS, CDR2 YFSETQ. V was shortened by 1 base and J by 6 bases, with 12 bases between the two germline ends. This CDR3 contains 14 residues. The CDR3 loop reads CASSLWSIGDTQYF. The CDR3 nucleotides are TGCGCCAGCAGCTTGTGGTCGATCGGGGATACGCAGTATTTT.

The CDR3 loop is CASKSGTVNTGELFF. The CDR3 DNA is TGTGCCAGCAAATCCGGGACGGTGAACACCGGGGAGCTGTTTTTT. The chain has TRBV18 and TRBJ2-2; D possibly matches TRBD1 or TRBD2 (5 bases each). Germline V gene data show CDR1 as KGHSH and CDR2 as LQKENI. The length of the CDR3 is 15 residues. Between the trimmed V and J ends, which lost 8 bases and 1 base, there was a span of 14 bases.

This clonotype showed up many times. The genes are TRBV7-8 and TRBJ2-3, with D possibly matching TRBD1 (6 bases). Germline V gene lookup returns CDR1 SGHVS and CDR2 FQNEAQ. V shed 0 bases and J shed 0 bases, with 16 bases lying between them. This CDR3 region has 18 residues. CDR3 sequence reads: CASSLALTLGGSTDTQYF. In DNA, the CDR3 is TGTGCCAGCAGCTTAGCGTTGACCTTAGGGGGAAGCACAGATACGCAGTATTTT.

In this sample, this clonotype turned up many times. This sequence joins TRBV9 and TRBJ2-3, with TRBD1 as a possible D gene (6 bases). Germline CDR1 is SGDLS and CDR2 is YYNGEE. The CDR3 extends over 14 amino acids. Trimming pared 1 base from V and 6 bases from J, leaving 12 bases between. In nucleotides, the CDR3 is TGTGCCAGCAGCGTAAGGGGGACGCCCGATACGCAGTATTTT. Translating gives CASSVRGTPDTQYF.

With respect to this clonotype: A clone one base away is much larger, so this may be a read error. This sequence joins TRBV4-3 and TRBJ2-7; D is unclear. The germline V gene encodes CDR1 LGHNA and CDR2 YSLEER. This CDR3 comprises 15 residues. Trimming removed 0 bases from V and 2 bases from J, with 11 bases in between. The CDR3 DNA sequence: TGCGCCAGCAGCCAAGAAACCGGGCTGACCTACGAGCAGTACTTC. Its protein product is CASSQETGLTYEQYF.

This clonotype was picked up many times. V usage is TRBV7-9 and J usage is TRBJ2-4, with 12 bases aligning to TRBD2. There are 14 residues in the CDR3. Germline V gene sequence: CDR1 SEHNR, CDR2 FQNEAQ (reference sequence). V was clipped by 4 bases and J by 8 bases; unmatched bases: 3. The CDR3 reads CASSSGLAGDIQYF. For the CDR3, the DNA is TGTGCCAGCAGCTCGGGACTAGCGGGTGACATTCAGTACTTC.

There are many counts of this clonotype. The rearrangement joins TRBV7-3 to TRBJ2-5, with 7 bases matching TRBD2. The CDR3 extends over 14 amino acids. The V and J ends lost 1 base and 5 bases, in that order; junction bases with no gene match: 4. Germline values: CDR1 SGHTA, CDR2 FQGTGA. CDR3 bases: TGTGCCAGCAGCTTAAGAGTGGGGGGGGAGACCCAGTACTTC. This encodes CASSLRVGGETQYF.

This clonotype was picked up many times. The chain couples TRBV5-1 to TRBJ1-1; TRBD1 matches 7 bases. The CDR3 length is 13 residues. The germline CDR1 and CDR2 sequences are SGHRS and YFSETQ. V shed 4 bases, J shed 4 bases, and the junction held 4 bases outside the gene matches. This CDR3 is CASSLEGATEAFF. CDR3 coding DNA: TGCGCCAGCAGCCTGGAGGGGGCCACTGAAGCTTTCTTT.

At least ten counts were recorded for this clonotype. The V call is TRBV6-2 or TRBV6-3, the J call TRBJ2-1; D ambiguous. The CDR3 consists of 13 residues. V lost 4 bases and J 6 bases, leaving 10 bases between the germline ends. Germline lookup yields CDR1 MNHEY and CDR2 SVGEGT. CDR3 DNA: TGTGCCAGCAGTTGGCCTAGGGCCAATGAGCAGTTCTTC. This translates into CASSWPRANEQFF.

This clonotype came up many times. The chain is built from TRBV20-1 and TRBJ2-3; D might be TRBD2 (5 bases). V lost 0 bases and J lost 3, with 13 bases in between. The germline gives CDR1 DFQATT, CDR2 SNEGSKA (reference sequence). CDR3 length: 15 amino acids. The CDR3 region has the DNA TGCAGTGCTAGAGATTTCCGGGAAGGTACAGATACGCAGTATTTT. This gives the protein CSARDFREGTDTQYF.